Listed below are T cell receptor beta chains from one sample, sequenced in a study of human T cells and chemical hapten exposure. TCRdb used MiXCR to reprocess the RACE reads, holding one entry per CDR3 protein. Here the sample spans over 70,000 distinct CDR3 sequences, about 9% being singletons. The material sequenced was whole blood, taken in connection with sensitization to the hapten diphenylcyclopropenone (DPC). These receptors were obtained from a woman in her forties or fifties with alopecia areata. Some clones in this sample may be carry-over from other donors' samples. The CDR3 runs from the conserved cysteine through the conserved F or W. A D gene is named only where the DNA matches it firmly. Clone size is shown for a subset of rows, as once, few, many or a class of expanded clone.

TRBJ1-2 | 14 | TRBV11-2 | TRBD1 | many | CASSSGQGLYGYTF | TGTGCCAGCAGCTCAGGACAGGGACTCTATGGCTACACCTTC
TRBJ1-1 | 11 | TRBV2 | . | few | CASSQARSAFF | TGTGCCAGCAGCCAGGCAAGGTCGGCTTTCTTT
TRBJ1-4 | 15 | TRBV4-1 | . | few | CASSQEPRKNEKLFF | TGCGCCAGCAGCCAAGAGCCCAGAAAAAATGAAAAACTGTTTTTT
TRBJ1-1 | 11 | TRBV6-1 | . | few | CASNFGTEAFF | TGTGCCAGCAATTTCGGCACTGAAGCTTTCTTT
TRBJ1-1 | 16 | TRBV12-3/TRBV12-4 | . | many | CASSFRGAVLNTEAFF | TGTGCCAGCAGTTTTCGGGGTGCGGTATTGAACACTGAAGCTTTCTTT
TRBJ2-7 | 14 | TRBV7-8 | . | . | CASSLGAGAYEQYF | TGTGCCAGCAGCTTAGGAGCGGGCGCCTACGAGCAGTACTTC
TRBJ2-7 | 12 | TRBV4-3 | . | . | CASSQESGEQYF | TGCGCCAGCAGCCAAGAGTCGGGCGAGCAGTACTTC
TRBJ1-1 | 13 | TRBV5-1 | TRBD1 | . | CASSSGTGNEAFF | TGCGCCAGCAGCTCCGGGACAGGCAATGAAGCTTTCTTT
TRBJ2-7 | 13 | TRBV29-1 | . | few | CSVESTTSHEQYF | TGCAGCGTTGAGTCAACCACATCCCACGAGCAGTACTTC
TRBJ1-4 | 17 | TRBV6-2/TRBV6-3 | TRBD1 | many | CASSYGRGQGYGEKLFF | TGTGCCAGCAGCTACGGACGCGGACAGGGCTACGGTGAAAAACTGTTTTTT
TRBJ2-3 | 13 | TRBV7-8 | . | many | CASSFLNTDTQYF | TGTGCCAGCAGCTTTTTGAACACAGATACGCAGTATTTT
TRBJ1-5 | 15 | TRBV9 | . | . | CASSVGSGPHQPQHF | TGTGCCAGCAGCGTAGGGTCAGGCCCGCATCAGCCCCAGCATTTT
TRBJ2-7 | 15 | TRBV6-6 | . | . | CASSYDRGALGEQYF | TGTGCCAGCAGTTACGACCGGGGGGCGCTTGGGGAGCAGTACTTC
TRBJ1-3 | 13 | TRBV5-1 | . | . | CASAGDSGNTIYF | TGCGCCAGCGCTGGAGACTCTGGAAACACCATATATTTT
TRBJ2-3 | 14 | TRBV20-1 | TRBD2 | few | CSGTSGTAADTQYF | TGCAGTGGGACTAGCGGGACGGCGGCAGATACGCAGTATTTT
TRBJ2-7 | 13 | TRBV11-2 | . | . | CASSFLPGREQYF | TGTGCCAGCAGCTTCCTACCCGGACGTGAGCAGTACTTC
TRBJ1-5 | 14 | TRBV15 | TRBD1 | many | CATSPGQGNQPQHF | TGTGCCACCAGTCCTGGACAGGGTAATCAGCCCCAGCATTTT
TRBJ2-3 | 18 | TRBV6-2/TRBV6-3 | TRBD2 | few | CASNRGRSSGTSTDTQYF | TGTGCCAGCAACCGGGGGCGGTCTAGCGGGACTAGCACAGATACGCAGTATTTT
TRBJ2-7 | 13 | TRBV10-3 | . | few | CAISEALAYEQYF | TGTGCCATCAGTGAGGCACTGGCCTACGAGCAGTACTTC
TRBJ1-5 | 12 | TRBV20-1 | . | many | CSARDGGQPQHF | TGCAGTGCTAGAGACGGGGGCCAGCCCCAGCATTTT
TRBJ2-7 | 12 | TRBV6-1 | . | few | CASSPTWTEQYF | TGTGCCAGCAGCCCCACGTGGACCGAGCAGTACTTC
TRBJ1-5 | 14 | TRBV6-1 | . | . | CASKGDAHSQPQHF | TGTGCCAGCAAAGGGGACGCCCACAGTCAGCCCCAGCATTTT
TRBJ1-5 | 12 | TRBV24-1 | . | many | CATSAFNQPQHF | TGTGCCACCAGTGCTTTCAATCAGCCCCAGCATTTT
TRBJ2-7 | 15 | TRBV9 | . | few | CASSVGAGSAYEQYF | TGTGCCAGCAGCGTAGGGGCGGGATCGGCCTACGAGCAGTACTTC
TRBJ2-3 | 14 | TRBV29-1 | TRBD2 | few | CSVEEFAGADTQYF | TGCAGCGTTGAAGAGTTTGCGGGAGCAGATACGCAGTATTTT
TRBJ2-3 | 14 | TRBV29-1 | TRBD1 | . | CSVLQGASTDTQYF | TGCAGCGTTTTACAGGGGGCTAGCACAGATACGCAGTATTTT
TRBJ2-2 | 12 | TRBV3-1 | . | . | CASSRGTGELFF | TGTGCCAGCAGCAGGGGGACCGGGGAGCTGTTTTTT
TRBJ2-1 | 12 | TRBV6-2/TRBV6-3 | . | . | CASTPKSNEQFF | TGTGCCAGCACCCCCAAGAGTAATGAGCAGTTCTTC
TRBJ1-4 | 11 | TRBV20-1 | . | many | CSAWWGEKLFF | TGCAGTGCTTGGTGGGGTGAAAAACTGTTTTTT
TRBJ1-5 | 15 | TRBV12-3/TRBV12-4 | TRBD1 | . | CASNNLDRPNQPQHF | TGTGCCAGCAATAACTTGGACAGGCCAAATCAGCCCCAGCATTTT
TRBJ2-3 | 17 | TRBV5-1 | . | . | CASSLRAGASSTDTQYF | TGCGCCAGCAGCTTGCGCGCGGGGGCCTCCAGCACAGATACGCAGTATTTT
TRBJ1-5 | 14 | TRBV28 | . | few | CASSLLTEFQPQHF | TGTGCCAGCAGTCTACTCACGGAATTTCAGCCCCAGCATTTT
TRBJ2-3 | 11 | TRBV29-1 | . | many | CSGLLADTQYF | TGCAGCGGCCTACTAGCAGATACGCAGTATTTT
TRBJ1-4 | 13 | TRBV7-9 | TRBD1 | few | CASSWPPDRELFF | TGTGCCAGCAGCTGGCCCCCCGACAGGGAACTGTTTTTT
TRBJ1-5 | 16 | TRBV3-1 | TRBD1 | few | CASSPFQGVGNQPQHF | TGTGCCAGCAGCCCCTTCCAGGGGGTCGGCAATCAGCCCCAGCATTTT
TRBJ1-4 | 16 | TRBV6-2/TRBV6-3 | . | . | CASSYHTRRVDEKLFF | TGTGCCAGCAGTTACCACACCCGGCGGGTTGACGAAAAACTGTTTTTT
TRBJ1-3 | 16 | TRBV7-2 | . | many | CASSSRHPSAGNTIYF | TGTGCCAGCAGCTCCCGCCACCCCTCGGCTGGAAACACCATATATTTT
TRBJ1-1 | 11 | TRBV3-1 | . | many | CASSVYTEAFF | TGTGCCAGCAGCGTTTACACTGAAGCTTTCTTT
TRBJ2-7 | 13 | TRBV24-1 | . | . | CATSDRTDGEQYF | TGTGCCACCAGTGATAGGACAGACGGCGAGCAGTACTTC
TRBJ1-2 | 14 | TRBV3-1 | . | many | CASSPLTSNYGYTF | TGTGCCAGCAGCCCCCTGACCAGTAACTATGGCTACACCTTC
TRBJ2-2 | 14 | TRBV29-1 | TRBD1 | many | CSVGQGAGTGELFF | TGCAGCGTTGGTCAGGGGGCTGGCACCGGGGAGCTGTTTTTT
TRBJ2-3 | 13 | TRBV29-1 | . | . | CSVAPTWPDTQYF | TGCAGCGTTGCGCCCACTTGGCCAGATACGCAGTATTTT
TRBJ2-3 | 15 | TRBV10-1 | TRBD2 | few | CASSEQAGGTDTQYF | TGCGCCAGCAGTGAGCAAGCGGGAGGCACAGATACGCAGTATTTT
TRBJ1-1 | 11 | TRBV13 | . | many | CASSFPPKAFF | TGTGCCAGCAGCTTTCCGCCAAAAGCTTTCTTT
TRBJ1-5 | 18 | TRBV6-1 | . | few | CASSEHRAPLYSNQPQHF | TGTGCCAGCAGTGAACACAGGGCTCCTCTTTATAGCAATCAGCCCCAGCATTTT
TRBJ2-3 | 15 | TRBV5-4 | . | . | CASSSKRTFTDTQYF | TGTGCCAGCAGCTCCAAAAGGACTTTCACAGATACGCAGTATTTT
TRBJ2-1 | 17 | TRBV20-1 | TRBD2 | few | CSALEGSGRAVDNEQFF | TGCAGTGCTCTCGAGGGGAGCGGGAGGGCCGTCGACAATGAGCAGTTCTTC
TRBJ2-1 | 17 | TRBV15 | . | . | CATSGGQLRVSYNEQFF | TGTGCCACCAGCGGCGGTCAGCTCAGGGTGTCCTACAATGAGCAGTTCTTC